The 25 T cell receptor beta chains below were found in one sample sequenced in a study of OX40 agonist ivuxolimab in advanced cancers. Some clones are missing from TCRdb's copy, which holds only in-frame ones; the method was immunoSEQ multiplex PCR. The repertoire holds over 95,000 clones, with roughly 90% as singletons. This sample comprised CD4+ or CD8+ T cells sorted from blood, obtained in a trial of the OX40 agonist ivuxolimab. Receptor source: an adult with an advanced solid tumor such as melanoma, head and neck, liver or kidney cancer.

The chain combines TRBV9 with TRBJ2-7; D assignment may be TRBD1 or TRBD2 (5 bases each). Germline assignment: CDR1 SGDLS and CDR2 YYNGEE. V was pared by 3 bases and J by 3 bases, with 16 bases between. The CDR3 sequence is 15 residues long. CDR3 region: CASSARSGQSYEQYF. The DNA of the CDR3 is TGTGCCAGCAGCGCCAGATCGGGGCAGAGCTACGAGCAGTACTTC.

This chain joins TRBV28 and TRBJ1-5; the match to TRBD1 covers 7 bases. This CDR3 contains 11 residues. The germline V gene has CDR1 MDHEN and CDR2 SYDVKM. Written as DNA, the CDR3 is TGTAGGGGGCGGAAAAATCAGCCCCAGCATTTT. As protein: CRGRKNQPQHF. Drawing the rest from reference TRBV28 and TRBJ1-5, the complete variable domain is DVKVTQSSRYLVKRTGEKVFLECVQDMDHENMFWYRQDPGLGLRLIYFSYDVKMKEKGDIPEGYSVSREKKERFSLILESASTNQTSMYLCRGRKNQPQHFGDGTRLSIL.

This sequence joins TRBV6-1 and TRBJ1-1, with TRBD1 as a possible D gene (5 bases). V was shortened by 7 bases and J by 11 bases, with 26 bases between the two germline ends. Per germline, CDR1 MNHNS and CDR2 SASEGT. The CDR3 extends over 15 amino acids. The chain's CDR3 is CASNRRGGSGGEAFF. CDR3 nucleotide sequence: TGTGCCAGCAACCGAAGGGGAGGGTCGGGGGGTGAGGCTTTCTTT.

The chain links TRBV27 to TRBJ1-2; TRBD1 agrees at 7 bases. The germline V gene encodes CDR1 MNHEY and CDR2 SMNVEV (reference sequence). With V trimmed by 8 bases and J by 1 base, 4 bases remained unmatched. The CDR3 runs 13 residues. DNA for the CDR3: TGTGCCAGCGGGGGGACAGTTAACTATGGCTACACCTTC. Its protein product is CASGGTVNYGYTF.

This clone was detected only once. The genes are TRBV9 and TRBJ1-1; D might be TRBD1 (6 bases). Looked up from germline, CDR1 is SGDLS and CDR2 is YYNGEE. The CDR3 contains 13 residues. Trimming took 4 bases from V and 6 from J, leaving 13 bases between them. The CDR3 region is CASSPKGGAEAFF. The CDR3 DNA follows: TGTGCCAGCAGCCCGAAAGGGGGTGCTGAAGCTTTCTTT. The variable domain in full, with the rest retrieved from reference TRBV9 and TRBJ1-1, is DSGVTQTPKHLITATGQRVTLRCSPRSGDLSVYWYQQSLDQGLQFLIQYYNGEERAKGNILERFSAQQFPDLHSELNLSSLELGDSALYFCASSPKGGAEAFFGQGTRLTVV.

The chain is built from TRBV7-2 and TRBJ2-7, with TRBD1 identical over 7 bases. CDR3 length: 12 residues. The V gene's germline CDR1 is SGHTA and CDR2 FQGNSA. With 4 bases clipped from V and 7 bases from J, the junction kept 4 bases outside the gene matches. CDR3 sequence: CASSSTGEEQYF. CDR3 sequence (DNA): TGTGCCAGCAGCTCCACAGGGGAAGAGCAGTACTTC.

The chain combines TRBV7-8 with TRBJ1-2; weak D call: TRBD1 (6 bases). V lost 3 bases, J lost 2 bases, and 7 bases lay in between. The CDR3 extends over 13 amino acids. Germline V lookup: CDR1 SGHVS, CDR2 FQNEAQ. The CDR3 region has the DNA TGTGCCAGCAGCTTGGGGACAAACTATGGCTACACCTTC. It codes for CASSLGTNYGYTF.

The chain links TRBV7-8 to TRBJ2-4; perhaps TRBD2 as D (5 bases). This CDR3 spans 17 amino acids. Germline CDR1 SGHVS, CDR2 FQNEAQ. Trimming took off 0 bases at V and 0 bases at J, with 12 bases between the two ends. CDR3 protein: CASSLADLWRAKNIQYF. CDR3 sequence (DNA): TGTGCCAGCAGCTTAGCGGACTTATGGAGAGCCAAAAACATTCAGTACTTC.

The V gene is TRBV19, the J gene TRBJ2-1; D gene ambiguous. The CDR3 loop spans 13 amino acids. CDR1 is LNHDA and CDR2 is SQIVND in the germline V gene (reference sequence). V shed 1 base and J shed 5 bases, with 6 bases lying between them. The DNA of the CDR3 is TGTGCCAGTAGTATAGGCAGTGACAATGAGCAGTTCTTC. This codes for CASSIGSDNEQFF.

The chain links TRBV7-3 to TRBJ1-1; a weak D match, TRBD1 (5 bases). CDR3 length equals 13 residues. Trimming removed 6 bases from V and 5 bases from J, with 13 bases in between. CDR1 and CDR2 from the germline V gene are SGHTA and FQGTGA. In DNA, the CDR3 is TGTGCCAGCAGTTTCGCGCAGGGTACTGAAGCTTTCTTT. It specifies CASSFAQGTEAFF.

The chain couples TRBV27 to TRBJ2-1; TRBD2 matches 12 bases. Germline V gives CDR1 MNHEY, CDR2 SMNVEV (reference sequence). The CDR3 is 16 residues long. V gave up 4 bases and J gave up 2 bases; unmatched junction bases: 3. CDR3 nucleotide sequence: TGTGCCAGCAGTTCGACTAGCGGGGGTACCTACAATGAGCAGTTCTTC. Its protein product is CASSSTSGGTYNEQFF.

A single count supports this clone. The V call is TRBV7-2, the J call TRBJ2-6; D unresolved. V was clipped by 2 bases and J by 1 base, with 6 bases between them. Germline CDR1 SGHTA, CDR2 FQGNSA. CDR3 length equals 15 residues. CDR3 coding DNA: TGTGCCAGCAGCTTAATGGGGTCTGGGGCCAACGTCCTGACTTTC. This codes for CASSLMGSGANVLTF.

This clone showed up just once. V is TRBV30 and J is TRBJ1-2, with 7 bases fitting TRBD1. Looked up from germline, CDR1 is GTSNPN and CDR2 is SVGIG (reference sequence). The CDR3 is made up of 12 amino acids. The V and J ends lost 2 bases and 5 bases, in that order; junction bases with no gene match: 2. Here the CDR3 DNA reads TGTGCCTGGAGTAAGGGACAGTATGGCTACACCTTC. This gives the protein CAWSKGQYGYTF.

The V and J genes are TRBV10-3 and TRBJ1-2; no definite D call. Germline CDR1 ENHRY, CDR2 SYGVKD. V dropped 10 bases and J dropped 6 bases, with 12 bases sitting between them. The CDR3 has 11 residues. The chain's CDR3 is CATREQNGYTF. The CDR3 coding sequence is TGTGCCACTAGGGAGCAGAATGGCTACACCTTC.

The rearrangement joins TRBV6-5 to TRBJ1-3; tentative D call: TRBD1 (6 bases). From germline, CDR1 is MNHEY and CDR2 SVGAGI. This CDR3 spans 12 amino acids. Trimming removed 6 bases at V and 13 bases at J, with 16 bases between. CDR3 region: CASSGTGIVIYF. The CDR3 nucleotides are TGTGCCAGCAGCGGTACAGGGATCGTGATATATTTT.

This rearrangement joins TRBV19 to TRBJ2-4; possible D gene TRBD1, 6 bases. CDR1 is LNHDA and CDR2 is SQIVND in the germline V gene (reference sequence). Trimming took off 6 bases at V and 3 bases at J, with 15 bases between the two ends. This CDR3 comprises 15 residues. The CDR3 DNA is TGTGCCAGTAGCACCTACAGGGTAGGCAAAAACATTCAGTACTTC. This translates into CASSTYRVGKNIQYF.

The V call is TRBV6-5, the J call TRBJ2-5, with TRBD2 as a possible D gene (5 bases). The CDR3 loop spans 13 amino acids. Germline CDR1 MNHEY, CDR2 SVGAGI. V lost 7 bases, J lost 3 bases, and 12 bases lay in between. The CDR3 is CASTPGVKETQYF. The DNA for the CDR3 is TGTGCCAGCACTCCCGGGGTCAAAGAGACCCAGTACTTC.

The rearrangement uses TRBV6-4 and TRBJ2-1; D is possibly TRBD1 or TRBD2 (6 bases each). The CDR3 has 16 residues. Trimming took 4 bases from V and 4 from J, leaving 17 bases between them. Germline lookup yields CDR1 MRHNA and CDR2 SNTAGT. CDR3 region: CASSAFGGGPYNEQFF. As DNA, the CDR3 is TGTGCCAGCAGTGCCTTTGGAGGGGGACCGTACAATGAGCAGTTCTTC.

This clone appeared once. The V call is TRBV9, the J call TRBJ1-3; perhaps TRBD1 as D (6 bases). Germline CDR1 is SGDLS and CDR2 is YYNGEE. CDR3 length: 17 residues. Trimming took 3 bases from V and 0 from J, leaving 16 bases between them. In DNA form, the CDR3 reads TGTGCCAGCAGCGCCGGAGGGGGACGCCTCTCTGGAAACACCATATATTTT. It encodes CASSAGGGRLSGNTIYF.

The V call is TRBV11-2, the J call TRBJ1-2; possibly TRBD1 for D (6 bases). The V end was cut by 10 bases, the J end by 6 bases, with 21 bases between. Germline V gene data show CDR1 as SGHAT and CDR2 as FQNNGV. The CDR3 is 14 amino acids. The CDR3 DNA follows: TGTGCCACCCTCGGAGGGGGGGATGGGAATGGCTACACCTTC. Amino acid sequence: CATLGGGDGNGYTF. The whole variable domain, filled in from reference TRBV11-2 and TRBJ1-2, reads EAGVAQSPRYKIIEKRQSVAFWCNPISGHATLYWYQQILGQGPKLLIQFQNNGVVDDSQLPKDRFSAERLKGVDSTLKIQPAKLEDSAVYLCATLGGGDGNGYTFGSGTRLTVV.

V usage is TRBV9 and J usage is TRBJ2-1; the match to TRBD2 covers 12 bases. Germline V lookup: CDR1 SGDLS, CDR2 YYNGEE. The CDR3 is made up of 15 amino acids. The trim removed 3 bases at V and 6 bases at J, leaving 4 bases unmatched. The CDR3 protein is CASSALAGGRNEQFF. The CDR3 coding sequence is TGTGCCAGCAGCGCCCTAGCGGGGGGGCGCAATGAGCAGTTCTTC. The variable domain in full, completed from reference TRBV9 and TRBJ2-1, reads DSGVTQTPKHLITATGQRVTLRCSPRSGDLSVYWYQQSLDQGLQFLIQYYNGEERAKGNILERFSAQQFPDLHSELNLSSLELGDSALYFCASSALAGGRNEQFFGPGTRLTVL.

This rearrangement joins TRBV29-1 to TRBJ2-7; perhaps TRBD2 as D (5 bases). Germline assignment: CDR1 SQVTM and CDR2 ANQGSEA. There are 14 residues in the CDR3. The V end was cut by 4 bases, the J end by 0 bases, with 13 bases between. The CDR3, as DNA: TGCAGCGTTGCCCGAGGGCACCGCTCCTACGAGCAGTACTTC. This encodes CSVARGHRSYEQYF.

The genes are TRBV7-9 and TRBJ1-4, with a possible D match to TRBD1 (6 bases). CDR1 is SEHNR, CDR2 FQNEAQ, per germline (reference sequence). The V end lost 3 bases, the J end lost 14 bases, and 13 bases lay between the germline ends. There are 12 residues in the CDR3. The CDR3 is CASSFGDTGLFF. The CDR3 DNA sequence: TGTGCCAGCAGCTTTGGGGACACGGGTCTGTTTTTT.

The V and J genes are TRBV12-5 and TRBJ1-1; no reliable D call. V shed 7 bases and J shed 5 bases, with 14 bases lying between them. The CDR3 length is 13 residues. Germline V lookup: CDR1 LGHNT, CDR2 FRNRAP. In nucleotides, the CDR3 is TGTGCTAGTGCCTCGTGGGAGGGAACTGAAGCTTTCTTT. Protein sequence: CASASWEGTEAFF.

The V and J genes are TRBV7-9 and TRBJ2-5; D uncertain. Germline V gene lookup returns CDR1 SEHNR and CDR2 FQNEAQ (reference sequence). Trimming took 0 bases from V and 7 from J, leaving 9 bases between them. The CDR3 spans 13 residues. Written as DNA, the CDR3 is TGTGCCAGCAGCTTAGCGGGGTGGGGGACCCAGTACTTC. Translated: CASSLAGWGTQYF. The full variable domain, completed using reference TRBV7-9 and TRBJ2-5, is DTGVSQNPRHKITKRGQNVTFRCDPISEHNRLYWYRQTLGQGPEFLTYFQNEAQLEKSRLLSDRFSAERPKGSFSTLEIQRTEQGDSAMYLCASSLAGWGTQYFGPGTRLLVL.